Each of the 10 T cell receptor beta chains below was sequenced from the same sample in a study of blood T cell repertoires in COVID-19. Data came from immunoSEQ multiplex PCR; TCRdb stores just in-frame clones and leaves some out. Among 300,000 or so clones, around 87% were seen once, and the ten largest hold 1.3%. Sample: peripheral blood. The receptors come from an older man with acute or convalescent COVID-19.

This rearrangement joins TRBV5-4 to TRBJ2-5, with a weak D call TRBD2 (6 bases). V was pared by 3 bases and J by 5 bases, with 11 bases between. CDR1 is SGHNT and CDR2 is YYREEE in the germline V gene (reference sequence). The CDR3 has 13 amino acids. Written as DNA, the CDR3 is TGTGCCAGCAGCTCGCGGGACCGGGAGACCCAGTACTTC. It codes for CASSSRDRETQYF.

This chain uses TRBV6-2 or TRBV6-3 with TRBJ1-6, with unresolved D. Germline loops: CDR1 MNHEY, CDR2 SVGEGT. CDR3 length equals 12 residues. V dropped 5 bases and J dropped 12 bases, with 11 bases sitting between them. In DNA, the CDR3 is TGTGCCAGCAGTACCCCACTTGAACCCCTCCACTTT. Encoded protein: CASSTPLEPLHF.

As DNA, the CDR3 is TGTGCCAGCAGCCAAACACGGACTAGCGGGAGCCACGAGCAGTACTTC. It yields the protein CASSQTRTSGSHEQYF. The chain carries TRBV3-1 (or the pseudogene TRBV3-2) and TRBJ2-7, with 13 bases lining up with TRBD2. Losses at the gene ends were 2 bases for V and 5 bases for J; bases not matched to a gene: 6. Germline CDR1 reads LGHDT; CDR2 reads YNNKEL (reference sequence). The length of the CDR3 is 16 residues.

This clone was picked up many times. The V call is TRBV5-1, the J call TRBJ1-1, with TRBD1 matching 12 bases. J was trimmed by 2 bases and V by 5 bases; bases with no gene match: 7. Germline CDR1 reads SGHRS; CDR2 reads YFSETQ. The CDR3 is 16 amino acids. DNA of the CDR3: TGCGCCAGCAGATCGGGACAGGGGGCGGGAAACACTGAAGCTTTCTTT. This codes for CASRSGQGAGNTEAFF.

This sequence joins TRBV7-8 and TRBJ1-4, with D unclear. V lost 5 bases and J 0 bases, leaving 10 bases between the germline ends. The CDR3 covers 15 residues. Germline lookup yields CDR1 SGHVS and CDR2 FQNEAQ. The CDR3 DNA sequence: TGTGCCAGCAGCCGAGGGCCCGCAACTAATGAAAAACTGTTTTTT. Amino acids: CASSRGPATNEKLFF.

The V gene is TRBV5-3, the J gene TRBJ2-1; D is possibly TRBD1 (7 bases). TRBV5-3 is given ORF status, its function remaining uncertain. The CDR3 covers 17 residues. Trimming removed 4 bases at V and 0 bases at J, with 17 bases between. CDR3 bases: TGTGCCAGAAGCCCTAGTTCGCGGGACAGCTCCTACAATGAGCAGTTCTTC. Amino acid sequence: CARSPSSRDSSYNEQFF.

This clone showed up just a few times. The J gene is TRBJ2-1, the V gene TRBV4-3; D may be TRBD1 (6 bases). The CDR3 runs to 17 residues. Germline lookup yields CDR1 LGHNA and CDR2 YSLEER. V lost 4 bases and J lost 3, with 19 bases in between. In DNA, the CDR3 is TGCGCCAGCAGCCGCAGAGTGGGGACAATGGACTACAATGAGCAGTTCTTC. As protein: CASSRRVGTMDYNEQFF.

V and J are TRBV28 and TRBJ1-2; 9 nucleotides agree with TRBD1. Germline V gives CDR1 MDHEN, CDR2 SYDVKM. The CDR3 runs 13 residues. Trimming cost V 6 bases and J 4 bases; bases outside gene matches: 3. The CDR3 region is CASSETGGYGYTF. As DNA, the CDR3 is TGTGCCAGCAGCGAGACAGGGGGCTATGGCTACACCTTC.

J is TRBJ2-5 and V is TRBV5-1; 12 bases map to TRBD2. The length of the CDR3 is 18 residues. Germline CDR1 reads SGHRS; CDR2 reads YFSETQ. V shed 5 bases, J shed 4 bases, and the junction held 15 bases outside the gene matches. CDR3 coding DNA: TGCGCCAGCAGACAGACTAGCGGGAGCATATTAGGACGAGAGACCCAGTACTTC. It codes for CASRQTSGSILGRETQYF.

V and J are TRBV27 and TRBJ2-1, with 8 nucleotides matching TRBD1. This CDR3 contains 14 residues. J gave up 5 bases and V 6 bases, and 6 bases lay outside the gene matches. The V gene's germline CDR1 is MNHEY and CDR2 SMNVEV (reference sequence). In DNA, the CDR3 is TGTGCCAGCAGCACCCCGACAGGGGACAATGAGCAGTTCTTC. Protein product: CASSTPTGDNEQFF.